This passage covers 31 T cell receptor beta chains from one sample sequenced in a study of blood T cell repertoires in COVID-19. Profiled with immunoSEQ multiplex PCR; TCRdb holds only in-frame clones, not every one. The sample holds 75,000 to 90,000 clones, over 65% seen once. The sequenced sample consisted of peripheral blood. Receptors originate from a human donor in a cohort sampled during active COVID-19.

CDR3 coding DNA: TGTGCCAGCAGTCCGATGGGCAGGGGCTCCAATGAGCAGTTCTTC. It yields the protein CASSPMGRGSNEQFF. The chain couples TRBV28 to TRBJ2-1; possible D gene TRBD1, 6 bases. V gave up 5 bases and J gave up 6 bases, with 17 bases separating them. The CDR3 consists of 15 residues. Germline values: CDR1 MDHEN, CDR2 SYDVKM.

The CDR3 is CASSSDWRNKNIQYF. CDR3 sequence (DNA): TGTGCCAGCAGTTCGGACTGGAGAAACAAAAACATTCAGTACTTC. The genes are TRBV6-5 and TRBJ2-4; TRBD2 might be the D (5 bases). Trimming stripped 4 bases from V and 3 bases from J, with 13 bases between. This CDR3 contains 15 residues. CDR1 is MNHEY, CDR2 SVGAGI, per germline.

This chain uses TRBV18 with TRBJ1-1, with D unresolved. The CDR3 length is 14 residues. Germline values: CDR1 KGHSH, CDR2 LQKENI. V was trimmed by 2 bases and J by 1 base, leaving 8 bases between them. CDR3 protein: CASSPFGGNTEAFF. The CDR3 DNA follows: TGTGCCAGCTCACCATTCGGAGGGAACACTGAAGCTTTCTTT.

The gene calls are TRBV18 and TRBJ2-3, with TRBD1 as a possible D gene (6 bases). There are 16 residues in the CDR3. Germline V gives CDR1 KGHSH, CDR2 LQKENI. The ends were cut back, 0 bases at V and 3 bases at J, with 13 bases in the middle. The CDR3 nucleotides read TGTGCCAGCTCACCACCGGACAGAATAGGGACAGATACGCAGTATTTT. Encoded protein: CASSPPDRIGTDTQYF.

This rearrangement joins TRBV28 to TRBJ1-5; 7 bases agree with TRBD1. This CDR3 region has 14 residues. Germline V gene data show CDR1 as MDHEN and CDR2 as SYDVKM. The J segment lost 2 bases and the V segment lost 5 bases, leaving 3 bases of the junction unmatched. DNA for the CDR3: TGTGCCAGCAGTACCGGGACAGGCAATCAGCCCCAGCATTTT. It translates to CASSTGTGNQPQHF.

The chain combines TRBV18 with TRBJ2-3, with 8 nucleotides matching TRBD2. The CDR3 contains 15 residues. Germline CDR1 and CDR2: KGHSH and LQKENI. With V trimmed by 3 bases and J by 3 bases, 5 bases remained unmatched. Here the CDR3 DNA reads TGTGCCAGCTCACCCCGGGGGGGCGCAACAGATACGCAGTATTTT. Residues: CASSPRGGATDTQYF.

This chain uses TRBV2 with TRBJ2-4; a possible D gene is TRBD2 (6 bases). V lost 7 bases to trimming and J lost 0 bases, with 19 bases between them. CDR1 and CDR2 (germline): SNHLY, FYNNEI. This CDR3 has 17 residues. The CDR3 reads CASIVTSRYLAKNIQYF. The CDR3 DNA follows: TGTGCCAGCATTGTAACTAGCCGATACCTAGCCAAAAACATTCAGTACTTC.

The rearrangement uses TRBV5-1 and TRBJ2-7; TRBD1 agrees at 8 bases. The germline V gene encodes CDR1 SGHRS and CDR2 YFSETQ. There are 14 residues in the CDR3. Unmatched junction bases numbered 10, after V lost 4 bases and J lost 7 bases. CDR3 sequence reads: CASSVESRGLEQYF. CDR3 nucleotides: TGCGCCAGCAGCGTCGAATCCAGGGGGCTTGAGCAGTACTTC.

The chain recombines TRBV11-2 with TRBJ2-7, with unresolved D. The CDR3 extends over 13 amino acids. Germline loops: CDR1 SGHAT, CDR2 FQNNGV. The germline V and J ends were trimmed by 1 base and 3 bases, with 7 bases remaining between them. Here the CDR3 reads CASSLGARYEQYF. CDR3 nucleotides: TGTGCCAGCAGCTTAGGGGCCCGCTACGAGCAGTACTTC.

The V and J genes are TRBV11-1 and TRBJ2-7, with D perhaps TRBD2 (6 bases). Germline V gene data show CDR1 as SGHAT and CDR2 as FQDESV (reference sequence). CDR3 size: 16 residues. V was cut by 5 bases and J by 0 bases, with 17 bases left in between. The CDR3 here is CASSPRRGPSSYEQYF. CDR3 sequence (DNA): TGTGCCAGCAGCCCCCGGAGGGGACCGAGCTCCTACGAGCAGTACTTC.

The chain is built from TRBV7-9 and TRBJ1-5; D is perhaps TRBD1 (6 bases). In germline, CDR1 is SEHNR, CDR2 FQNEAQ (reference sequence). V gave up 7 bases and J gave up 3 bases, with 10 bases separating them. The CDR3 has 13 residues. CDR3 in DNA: TGTGCCAGCAACGGACAGTACAATCAGCCCCAGCATTTT. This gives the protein CASNGQYNQPQHF.

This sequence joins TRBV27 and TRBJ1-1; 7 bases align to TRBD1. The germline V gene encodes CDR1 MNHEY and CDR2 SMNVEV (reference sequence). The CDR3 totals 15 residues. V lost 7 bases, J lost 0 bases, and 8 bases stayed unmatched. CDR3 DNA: TGTGCCAGCATCCCGGACAGGAGTATGAACACTGAAGCTTTCTTT. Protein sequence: CASIPDRSMNTEAFF.

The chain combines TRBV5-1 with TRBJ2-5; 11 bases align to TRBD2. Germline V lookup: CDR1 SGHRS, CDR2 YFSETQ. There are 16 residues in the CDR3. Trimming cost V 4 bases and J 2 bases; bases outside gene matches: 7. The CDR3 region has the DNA TGCGCCAGCAGCGAGACTAGCGGGGCCCTACAAGAGACCCAGTACTTC. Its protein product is CASSETSGALQETQYF.

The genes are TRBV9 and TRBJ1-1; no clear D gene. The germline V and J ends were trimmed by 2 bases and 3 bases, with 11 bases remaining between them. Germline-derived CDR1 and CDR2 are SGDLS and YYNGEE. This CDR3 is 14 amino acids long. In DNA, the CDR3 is TGTGCCAGCAGCGTGTTACAGAGAGACACTGAAGCTTTCTTT. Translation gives CASSVLQRDTEAFF.

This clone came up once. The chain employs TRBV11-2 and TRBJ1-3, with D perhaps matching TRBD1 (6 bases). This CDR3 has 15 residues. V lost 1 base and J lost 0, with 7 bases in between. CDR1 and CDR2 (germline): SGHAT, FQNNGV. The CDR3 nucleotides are TGTGCCAGCAGCTTAGGACAGGTCTCTGGAAACACCATATATTTT. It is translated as CASSLGQVSGNTIYF.

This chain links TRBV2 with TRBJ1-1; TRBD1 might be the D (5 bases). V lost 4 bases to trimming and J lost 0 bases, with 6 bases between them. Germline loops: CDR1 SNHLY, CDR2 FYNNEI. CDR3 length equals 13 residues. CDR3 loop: CASSGQLNTEAFF. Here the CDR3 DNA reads TGTGCCAGCAGTGGACAGTTGAACACTGAAGCTTTCTTT.

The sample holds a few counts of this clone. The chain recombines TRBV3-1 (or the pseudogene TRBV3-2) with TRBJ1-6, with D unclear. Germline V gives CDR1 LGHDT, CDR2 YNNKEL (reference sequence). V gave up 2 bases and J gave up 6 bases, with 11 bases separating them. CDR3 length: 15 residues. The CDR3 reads CASSQIGRGNSPLHF. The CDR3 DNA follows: TGTGCCAGCAGCCAAATTGGACGGGGTAATTCACCCCTCCACTTT.

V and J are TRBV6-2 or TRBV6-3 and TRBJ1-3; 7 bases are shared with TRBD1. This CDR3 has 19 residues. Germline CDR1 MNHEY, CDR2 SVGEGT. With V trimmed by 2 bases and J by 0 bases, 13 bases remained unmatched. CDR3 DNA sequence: TGTGCCAGCAGTTACGCGTTAGGGGGGACAGTCGCCTCTGGAAACACCATATATTTT. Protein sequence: CASSYALGGTVASGNTIYF.

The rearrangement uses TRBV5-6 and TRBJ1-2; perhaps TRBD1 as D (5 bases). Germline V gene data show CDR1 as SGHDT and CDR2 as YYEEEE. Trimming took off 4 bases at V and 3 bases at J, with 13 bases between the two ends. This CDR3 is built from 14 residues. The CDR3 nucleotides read TGTGCCAGCAGCCCCAACGGGGGGGACTATGGCTACACCTTC. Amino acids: CASSPNGGDYGYTF. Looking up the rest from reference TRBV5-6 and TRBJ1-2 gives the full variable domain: DAGVTQSPTHLIKTRGQQVTLRCSPKSGHDTVSWYQQALGQGPQFIFQYYEEEERQRGNFPDRFSGHQFPNYSSELNVNALLLGDSALYLCASSPNGGDYGYTFGSGTRLTVV.

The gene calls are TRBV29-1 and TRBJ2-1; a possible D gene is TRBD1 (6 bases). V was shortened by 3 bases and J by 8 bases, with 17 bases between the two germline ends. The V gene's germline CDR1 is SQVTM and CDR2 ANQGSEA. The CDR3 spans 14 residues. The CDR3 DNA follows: TGCAGCGTTGACACCAGGGGATCTGGGGATGAGCAGTTCTTC. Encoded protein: CSVDTRGSGDEQFF.

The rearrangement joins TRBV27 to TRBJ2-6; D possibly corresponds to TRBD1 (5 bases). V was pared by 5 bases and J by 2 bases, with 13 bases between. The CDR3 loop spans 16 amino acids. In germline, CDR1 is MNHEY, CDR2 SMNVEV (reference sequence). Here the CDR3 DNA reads TGTGCCAGCAGTCCTGACAGACCGACTGGGGCCAACGTCCTGACTTTC. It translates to CASSPDRPTGANVLTF.

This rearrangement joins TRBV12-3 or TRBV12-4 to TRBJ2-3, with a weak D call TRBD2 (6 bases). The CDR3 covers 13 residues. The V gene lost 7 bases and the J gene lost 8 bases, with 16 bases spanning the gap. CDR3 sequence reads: CASTSIPGGTQYF. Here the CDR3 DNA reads TGTGCCAGCACGTCGATCCCCGGGGGTACGCAGTATTTT.

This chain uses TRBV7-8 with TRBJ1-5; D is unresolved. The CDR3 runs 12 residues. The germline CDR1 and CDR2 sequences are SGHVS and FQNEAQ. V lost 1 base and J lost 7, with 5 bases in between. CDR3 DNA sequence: TGTGCCAGCAGCTTAGGAGGACAGCCCCAGCATTTT. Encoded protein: CASSLGGQPQHF.

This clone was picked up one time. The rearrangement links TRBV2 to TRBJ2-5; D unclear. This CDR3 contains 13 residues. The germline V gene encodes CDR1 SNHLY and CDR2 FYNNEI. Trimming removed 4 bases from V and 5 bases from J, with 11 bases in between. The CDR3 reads CASSVSFAETQYF. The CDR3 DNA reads TGTGCCAGCAGTGTAAGTTTCGCGGAGACCCAGTACTTC.

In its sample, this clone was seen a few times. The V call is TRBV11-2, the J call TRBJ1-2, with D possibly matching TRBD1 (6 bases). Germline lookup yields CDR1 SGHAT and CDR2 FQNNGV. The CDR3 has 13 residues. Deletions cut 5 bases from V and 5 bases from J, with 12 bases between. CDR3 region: CASSRRDMYGYTF. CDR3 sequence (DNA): TGTGCCAGCAGCCGCCGGGACATGTATGGCTACACCTTC.

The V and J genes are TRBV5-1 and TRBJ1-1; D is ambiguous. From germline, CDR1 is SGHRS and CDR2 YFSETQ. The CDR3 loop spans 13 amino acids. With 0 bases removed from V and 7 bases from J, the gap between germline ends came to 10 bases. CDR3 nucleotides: TGCGCCAGCAGCTTGGTTGGCACCCATGAAGCTTTCTTT. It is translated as CASSLVGTHEAFF.

The CDR3, as DNA: TGTGCCAGCTCCACAGGGGGGAACACTGAAGCTTTCTTT. This translates into CASSTGGNTEAFF. The chain links TRBV18 to TRBJ1-1; 8 positions match TRBD1. J lost 1 base, V lost 6 bases, and 1 base had no gene match. The CDR3 contains 13 residues. From germline, CDR1 is KGHSH and CDR2 LQKENI.

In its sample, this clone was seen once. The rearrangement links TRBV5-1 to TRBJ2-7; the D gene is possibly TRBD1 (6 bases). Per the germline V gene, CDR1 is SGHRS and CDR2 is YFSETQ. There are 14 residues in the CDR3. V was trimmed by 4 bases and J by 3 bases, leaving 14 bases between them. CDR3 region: CASSPTGQNYEQYF. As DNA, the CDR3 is TGCGCCAGCAGCCCCACGGGACAAAACTACGAGCAGTACTTC.

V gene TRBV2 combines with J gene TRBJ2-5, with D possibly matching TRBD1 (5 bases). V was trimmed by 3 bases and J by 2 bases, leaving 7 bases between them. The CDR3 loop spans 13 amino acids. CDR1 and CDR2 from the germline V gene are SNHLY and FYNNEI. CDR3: CASSDDSQETQYF. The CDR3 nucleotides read TGTGCCAGCAGTGATGACAGTCAAGAGACCCAGTACTTC.

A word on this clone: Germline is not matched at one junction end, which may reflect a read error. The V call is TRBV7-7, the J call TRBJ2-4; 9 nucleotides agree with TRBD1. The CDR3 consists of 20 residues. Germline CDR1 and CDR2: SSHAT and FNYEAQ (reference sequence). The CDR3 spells CASSLYPTERQQGAQNIQYF. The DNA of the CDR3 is TGTGCTAGCAGCTTATACCCGACAGAACGGCAACAGGGGGCCCAAAACATTCAGTACTTC.

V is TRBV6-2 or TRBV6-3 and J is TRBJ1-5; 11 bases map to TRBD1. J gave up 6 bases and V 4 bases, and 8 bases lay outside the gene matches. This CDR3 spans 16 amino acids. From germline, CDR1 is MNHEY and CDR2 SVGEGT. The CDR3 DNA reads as TGTGCCAGCAGTTCCTCAGGGACAGGGGGTTTTCAGCCCCAGCATTTT. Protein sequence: CASSSSGTGGFQPQHF.